This T cell receptor beta chain comes out of a study of blood T cell repertoires in COVID-19. The wider study: Material from acute and convalescent COVID-19 was sourced from the United States, Italy and Spain. Sample material is recorded as cDNA or gDNA derived from T cells, B-cell-depleted T cells, or PBMCs.

V was trimmed by 0 bases and J by 0 bases, leaving 9 bases between them. This CDR3 is 15 amino acids long. CDR1 and CDR2 from the germline V gene are SGHKS and YYEKEE (reference sequence). Authors' analysis steps: The authors estimated nucleated cell counts from reference gene primer amplification. Here immunoSEQ multiplex PCR was the method, and the copy in TCRdb shows in-frame clones only, minus some. V and J calls and clone size are given by that table; D and trimming were obtained from the DNA. Altogether fewer than 85,000 clones are present, around 72% being singletons, with the ten largest covering about 2.5%.

This clonotype was sampled from a human donor with acute or convalescent COVID-19. The donor label of this sample is uncertain. This chain joins TRBV5-5 and TRBJ1-1, with D perhaps TRBD1 (5 bases). Sequencing was done on a sample of peripheral blood. The CDR3 region has the DNA TGTGCCAGCAGCTTGGGTACAGGCATGAACACTGAAGCTTTCTTT. Its protein is CASSLGTGMNTEAFF.